This T cell receptor beta chain stems from a study of OX40 agonist ivuxolimab in advanced cancers. Overall study context: Patients received intravenous ivuxolimab every 2 weeks at 0.01 to 10 mg/kg. There were three patients with partial responses, one having hepatocellular carcinoma and two cutaneous melanoma.

Of note for this clone: The antigen remains unidentified.

Systemic immunosuppression or autoimmune disease history was grounds to exclude patients. The germline V gene encodes CDR1 SGHTA and CDR2 FQGNSA. The CDR3 loop spans 14 amino acids. V lost 7 bases, J lost 0 bases, and 13 bases lay in between. Generated by immunoSEQ multiplex PCR, the TCRdb table keeps only in-frame clones and is missing some. This table holds tens of thousands of clones, 80% to 85% found once. General observations from the study: Some of the nonresponding patients also showed low levels of normalized T-cell clonal expansion.

The sequence derives from an adult with an advanced solid tumor such as melanoma, head and neck, liver or kidney cancer. This chain uses TRBV7-2 with TRBJ2-7; D may correspond to TRBD1 or TRBD2 (7 bases each). Material: CD4+ or CD8+ T cells sorted from blood, obtained in a trial of the OX40 agonist ivuxolimab. The CDR3 protein is CASKRDSFSYEQYF. CDR3 in DNA: TGTGCCAGCAAGCGGGACAGTTTCTCCTACGAGCAGTACTTC.